This T cell receptor (beta chain) emerged from a study of T-cell reconstitution after alpha-beta-depleted transplantation in children. Preparing the TCRbeta library involved the use of unique molecular identifiers. TCRdb called the PCR reads again in MiXCR, with one record for every CDR3 protein. The sample holds a few hundred thousand distinct CDR3 sequences, approximately 16% seen once. Trimming took off 5 bases at V and 0 bases at J, with 19 bases between the two ends. This CDR3 is 17 amino acids long. The sequences come from PBMCs from the stem cell graft donor, collected from the stem cell graft. This chain uses TRBV12-3 or TRBV12-4 with TRBJ2-5; D is unclear. The clonotype was recovered from a human donor who donated a stem cell graft to a child with acute lymphoblastic leukemia. CDR3 coding DNA: TGTGCCAGCAGTCCGATACACCGGGCCTCTTACCAAGAGACCCAGTACTTC. Protein product: CASSPIHRASYQETQYF.